The present T cell receptor (beta chain) was sequenced within a study of cytomegalovirus exposure and HLA in healthy donors. For the study at large: Most donors, about 77% of 398 genotyped, fell in the Caucasian-associated ancestry cluster. Whole-study results and caveats: Over 150 TCR beta chains were listed as cytomegalovirus-associated. Equally common other TCR beta chains were less clonally expanded than HLA-associated ones, a later analysis found.

Germline V gene data show CDR1 as MGHRA and CDR2 as YSYEKL. This CDR3 is 15 amino acids long. As for this clone: The antigen remains unidentified.

Amplification used 60 Vbeta primers and 13 Jbeta primers. The table came from immunoSEQ multiplex PCR; TCRdb's copy has only in-frame clones and leaves some out. The sample lists 150,000 or so clones, approximately 77% seen once, with less than 2.5% in the top ten. The rearrangement links TRBV4-1 to TRBJ2-5; TRBD1 is a possible D gene (6 bases). The tail of the sequence fits TRBJ2-7 better, so the J call may be wrong. Sequencing was performed on PBMCs. The TCR originated in a man between 45 and 60 years old in good health and CMV-seropositive. CDR3 protein: CASSQDTRTEYEQYF. Written as DNA, the CDR3 is TGCGCCAGCAGCCAAGATACTAGGACAGAGTACGAGCAGTACTTC.